This T cell receptor beta chain appears in the sequencing data of a study of CD8 T cells in Susac syndrome. Study-wide findings and caveats: As the study acknowledged, the number of individuals who were part of its TCR sequencing and HLA analysis was relatively small.

Note on this clonotype: Its antigen is unidentified.

Reverse transcription used 0.5 to 1 ug RNA and random hexamers. An immunoSEQ multiplex PCR amplified TCR beta CDR3 over 54 Vbeta and 13 Jbeta. TCRdb re-called the immunoSEQ multiplex PCR reads with MiXCR, one entry per CDR3 protein. The sample yields roughly 180,000 distinct CDR3 sequences, approximately 94% seen once. The sequence came from a human donor in good health. Sequenced material: CD4+ T cells from PBMCs.

The CDR3 loop reads CSGKGLAGVGETQYF. CDR3 bases: TGCAGCGGGAAAGGACTAGCGGGAGTAGGAGAGACCCAGTACTTC. J is TRBJ2-5 and V is TRBV29-1; 13 positions match TRBD2. This CDR3 comprises 15 residues. CDR1 is SQVTM, CDR2 ANQGSEA, per germline. Losses at the gene ends were 7 bases for V and 4 bases for J; bases not matched to a gene: 9.